Sequencing of this T cell receptor beta chain was carried out in a study of blood T cell repertoires in COVID-19. About the research overall: Sites across the United States, Italy and Spain contributed samples from acute and convalescent COVID-19. PBMCs, B-cell-depleted T cells, or T cells provided the cDNA or gDNA that made up the material.

Original analysis: Researchers report that nucleated cell counts were estimated from reference gene primer amplification. Sequencing was performed with immunoSEQ multiplex PCR; in TCRdb, only in-frame clones are kept and a portion is missing. That table gives V, J and clone size, and the DNA gave D and trimming. The sample has hundreds of thousands of clones, approximately 91% seen once. This CDR3 has 12 amino acids. CDR1 is SGHRS and CDR2 is YFSETQ in the germline V gene. V was shortened by 4 bases and J by 10 bases, with 9 bases between the two germline ends. The sequencing sample was made of peripheral blood. This rearrangement joins TRBV5-1 to TRBJ1-6, with D uncertain. The clonotype was recovered from a man in his sixties who had recovered from COVID-19. The CDR3 sequence: CASSLPPSPLHF. DNA for the CDR3: TGCGCCAGCAGCCTACCCCCCTCACCCCTCCACTTT.